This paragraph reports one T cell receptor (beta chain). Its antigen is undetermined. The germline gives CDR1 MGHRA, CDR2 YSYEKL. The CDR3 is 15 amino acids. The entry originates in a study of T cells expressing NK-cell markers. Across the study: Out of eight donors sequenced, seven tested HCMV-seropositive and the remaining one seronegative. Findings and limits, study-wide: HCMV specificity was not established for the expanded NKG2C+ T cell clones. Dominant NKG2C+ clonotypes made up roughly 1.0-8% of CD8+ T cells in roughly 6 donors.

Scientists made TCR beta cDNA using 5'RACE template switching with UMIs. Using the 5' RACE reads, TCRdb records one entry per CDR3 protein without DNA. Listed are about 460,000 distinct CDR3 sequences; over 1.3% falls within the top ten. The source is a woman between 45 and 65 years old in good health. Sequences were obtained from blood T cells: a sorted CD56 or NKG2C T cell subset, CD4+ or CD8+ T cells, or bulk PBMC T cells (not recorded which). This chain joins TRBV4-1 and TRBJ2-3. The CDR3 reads CASSQVGRLPDTQYF.